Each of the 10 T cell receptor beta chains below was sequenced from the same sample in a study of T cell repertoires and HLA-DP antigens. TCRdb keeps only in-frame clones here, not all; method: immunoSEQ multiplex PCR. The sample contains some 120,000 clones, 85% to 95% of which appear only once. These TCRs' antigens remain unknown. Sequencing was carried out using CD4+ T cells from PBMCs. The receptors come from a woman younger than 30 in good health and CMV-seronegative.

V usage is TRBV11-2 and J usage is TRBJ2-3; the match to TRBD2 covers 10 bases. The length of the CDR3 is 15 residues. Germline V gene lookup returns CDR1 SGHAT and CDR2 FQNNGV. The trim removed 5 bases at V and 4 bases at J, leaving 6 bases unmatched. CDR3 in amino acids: CASSPRTSGPDTQYF. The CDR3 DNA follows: TGTGCCAGCAGCCCCCGGACTAGCGGACCAGATACGCAGTATTTT.

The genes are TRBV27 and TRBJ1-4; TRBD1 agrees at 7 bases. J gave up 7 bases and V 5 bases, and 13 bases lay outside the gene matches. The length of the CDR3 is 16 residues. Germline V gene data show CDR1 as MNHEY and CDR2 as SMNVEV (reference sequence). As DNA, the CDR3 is TGTGCCAGCAGTGTTACAGGGGTTGGAGTTACTGAAAAACTGTTTTTT. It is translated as CASSVTGVGVTEKLFF.

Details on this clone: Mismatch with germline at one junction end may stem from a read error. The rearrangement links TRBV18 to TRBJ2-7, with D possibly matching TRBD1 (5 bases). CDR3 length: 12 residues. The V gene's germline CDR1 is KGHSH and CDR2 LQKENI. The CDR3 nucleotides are TGTGCCAGCTCACCTTCAGGCAGGGTCCCCCTCTTC. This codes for CASSPSGRVPLF.

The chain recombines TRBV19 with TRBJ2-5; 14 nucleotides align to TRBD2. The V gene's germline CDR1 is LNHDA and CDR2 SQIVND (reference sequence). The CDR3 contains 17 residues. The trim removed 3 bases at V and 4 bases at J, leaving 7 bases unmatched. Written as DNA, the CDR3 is TGTGCCAGTAGTATTGGGGGACTAGCGGGAGAGGGAGAGACCCAGTACTTC. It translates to CASSIGGLAGEGETQYF.

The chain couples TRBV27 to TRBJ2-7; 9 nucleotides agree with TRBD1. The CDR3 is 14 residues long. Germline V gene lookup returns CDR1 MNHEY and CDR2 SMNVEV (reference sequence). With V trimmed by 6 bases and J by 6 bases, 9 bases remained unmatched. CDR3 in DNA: TGTGCCAGCAGCCACGGACAGGGGACGGCCGAGCAGTACGTC. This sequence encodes CASSHGQGTAEQYV.

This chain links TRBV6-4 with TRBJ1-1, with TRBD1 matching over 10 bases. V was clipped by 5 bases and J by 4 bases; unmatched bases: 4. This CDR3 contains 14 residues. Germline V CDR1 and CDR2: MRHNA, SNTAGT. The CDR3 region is CASSPGQGSTEAFF. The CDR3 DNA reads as TGTGCCAGCAGTCCGGGACAGGGGAGCACTGAAGCTTTCTTT.

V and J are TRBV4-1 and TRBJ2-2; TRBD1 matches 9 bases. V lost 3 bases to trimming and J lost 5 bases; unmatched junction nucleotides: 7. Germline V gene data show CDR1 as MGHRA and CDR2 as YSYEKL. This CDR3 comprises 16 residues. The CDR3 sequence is CASSHLGTGSTGELFF. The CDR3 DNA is TGCGCCAGCAGCCATCTAGGGACAGGGTCTACCGGGGAGCTGTTTTTT.

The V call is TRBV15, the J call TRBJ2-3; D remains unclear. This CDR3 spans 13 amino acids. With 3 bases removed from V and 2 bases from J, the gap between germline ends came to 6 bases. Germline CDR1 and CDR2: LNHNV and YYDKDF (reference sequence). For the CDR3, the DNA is TGTGCCACCAGCAGTCAAACCACAGATACGCAGTATTTT. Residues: CATSSQTTDTQYF.

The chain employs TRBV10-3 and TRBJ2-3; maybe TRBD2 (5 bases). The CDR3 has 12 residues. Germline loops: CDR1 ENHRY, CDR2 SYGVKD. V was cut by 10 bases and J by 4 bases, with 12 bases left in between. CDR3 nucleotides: TGTGCCACCGGAGTCGGGGCAGATACGCAGTATTTT. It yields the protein CATGVGADTQYF.

This CDR3 is CASSQESNRVIYGYTF. The DNA for the CDR3 is TGCGCCAGCAGCCAAGAGTCTAACAGGGTTATCTATGGCTACACCTTC. J is TRBJ1-2 and V is TRBV4-1, with TRBD1 as a possible D gene (6 bases). Trimming took off 0 bases at V and 4 bases at J, with 15 bases between the two ends. This CDR3 comprises 16 residues. CDR1 and CDR2 (germline): MGHRA, YSYEKL.